What follows describes a single T cell receptor (beta chain). This clonotype was recorded many times. Which antigen it targets is not known. No much larger clone is present one base from it, and per-base qualities are unavailable. This entry comes from a study of T cell repertoires in cytomegalovirus infection (dated by TCRdb to the late 2010s). Regarding the complete study: The peptide stimulations were aimed at well-studied HLA-B-restricted epitopes as well as recently identified HLA-C-restricted CMV epitopes, whose presentation resists viral immunomodulation. Because public TCR beta signatures pointed to carriage of CMV infection together with the matching HLA type, the HLA type of each donor mattered for the analysis. Summary of the overall study and its limitations: The ex vivo response was dominated by HLA-C-restricted CMV-specific TCR beta clonotypes, which also provided the single most frequent clonotype in two of eight donors. In both this cohort and an independent roughly 350-donor cohort, the cumulative frequency of public TCR beta family members distinguished carriers of CMV infection plus the relevant HLA type.

Sequencing took place on an Illumina HiSeq 1500. Using fastp at Q25 and MiXCR, TCRdb reprocessed the public reads and kept productive beta chains. CDR3 protein sequences are deduplicated, and each keeps its most common genes and DNA. In all, the sample holds 250,000 to 400,000 distinct CDR3 sequences, and around a quarter of those were seen once. Approximately 12% of the sample is held by the ten biggest clonotypes. V and J are truncated by 0 bases and 3 bases respectively, leaving an intervening sequence of 15 bases. According to the germline V gene, CDR1 reads SGHTA and CDR2 reads FQGNSA. Including cysteine and phenylalanine, the CDR3 has 16 amino acids. The retained sequence is limited to the CDR3, 48 bases, with the frame set at the first base. Sample treatment or condition, as interpreted from the label and publication: in vitro stimulation with specific CMV peptide epitopes to enrich CMV-specific T cells.

This sequence was found in a human donor in good health (CMV status not recorded). Some clones in this sample may be carry-over from other donors' samples. The material was cultured PBMCs, obtained from culture after CMV antigen stimulation. Rearrangement joined TRBV7-2 to TRBJ2-7; too little of a D gene remains to name it. The nucleotides are TGTGCCAGCAGCTTAGCACTGGGCCCAAAATTCTACGAGCAGTACTTC. This translates into CASSLALGPKFYEQYF.